This entry is about one TCR beta chain. The sample comes from a study of blood T cells in healthy people across ages. The authors ran a second PCR of 7 to 11 cycles using a sample-barcoded 5' primer and a J-beta primer mix. From the 5' RACE reads, TCRdb called clonotypes with MiXCR, one entry per CDR3 protein. There are hundreds of thousands of distinct CDR3 sequences in the sample; around two thirds occur only once, and 28% lies in the top ten. The CDR3 is 15 residues long. V gave up 2 bases and J gave up 8 bases; unmatched junction bases: 3. The TCR was taken from a man aged 25 to 40 in good health. The gene calls are TRBV12-3 or TRBV12-4 and TRBJ1-6, with 10 bases fitting TRBD1. Sequenced: blood. CDR3: CASSLLGQGHSPLHF. In nucleotides, the CDR3 is TGTGCCAGCAGTTTACTGGGACAGGGGCATTCACCCCTCCACTTT.